These T cell receptor beta chains were read from a single sample in a study of control samples from healthy donors and cancer patients. Measured with immunoSEQ multiplex PCR; TCRdb has only the in-frame clones, and not every one. The sample consists of approximately 86,000 clones, just over 90% of them appearing once. The sequenced sample was blood. These TCRs come from a woman in her twenties or thirties in good health. Both conserved end residues are part of each CDR3. The D gene is left open where the match is weak. Expanded clones are given a class, and other clones once, few, many or no size at all.

.,TRBJ1-5,.,TRBV6-1,CASSENRWVQPQHF,TGTGCCAGCAGTGAGAACAGATGGGTGCAGCCCCAGCATTTT
.,TRBJ1-1,.,TRBV7-3,CASSFGSGRINTEAFF,TGTGCCAGCAGCTTTGGATCGGGACGTATTAACACTGAAGCTTTCTTT
TRBD2,TRBJ2-7,few,TRBV5-6,CASSSIGLASYEQYF,TGTGCCAGCAGCTCCATTGGACTAGCGTCCTACGAGCAGTACTTC
TRBD2,TRBJ2-5,.,TRBV11-2,CASSQRSGGHEETQYF,TGTGCCAGCAGCCAGCGTAGCGGGGGGCATGAAGAGACCCAGTACTTC
TRBD1,TRBJ2-1,.,TRBV7-9,CASSLALDRAVEQFF,TGTGCCAGCAGCTTAGCGTTGGACAGGGCAGTTGAGCAGTTCTTC
.,TRBJ1-4,.,TRBV18,CASSRSQSNEKLFF,TGTGCCAGCTCACGATCTCAGTCTAATGAAAAACTGTTTTTT
TRBD2,TRBJ2-1,.,TRBV6-2/TRBV6-3,CASSYSILAGEYEQFF,TGTGCCAGCAGTTACTCGATACTAGCGGGAGAATATGAGCAGTTCTTC
TRBD2,TRBJ2-7,.,TRBV4-1,CASSRASGPPYEQYF,TGCGCCAGCAGCCGAGCTAGCGGGCCCCCCTACGAGCAGTACTTC
.,TRBJ1-2,.,TRBV14,CASSPNPSYGYTF,TGCGCCAGCAGCCCCAATCCCAGCTATGGCTACACCTTC
TRBD2,TRBJ2-1,.,TRBV6-4,CASSDGGVSEQFF,TGTGCCAGCAGTGACGGGGGGGTTTCTGAGCAGTTCTTC
.,TRBJ2-1,.,TRBV7-8,CASSLEPGASRNEQFF,TGTGCCAGCAGCTTAGAGCCGGGAGCTTCTAGGAATGAGCAGTTCTTC
.,TRBJ1-2,once,TRBV6-5,CASSYDAGANYGYTF,TGTGCCAGCAGTTACGATGCAGGGGCTAACTATGGCTACACCTTC
.,TRBJ2-5,.,TRBV6-2/TRBV6-3,CASSSMRETQYF,TGTGCCAGCAGTAGTATGAGGGAGACCCAGTACTTC
.,TRBJ1-4,.,TRBV3-1/TRBV3-2,CASSQGGIFRGEKLFF,TGTGCCAGCAGCCAAGGGGGTATATTCAGGGGTGAAAAACTGTTTTTT
.,TRBJ2-3,.,TRBV28,CASTSRLAGSTDTQYF,TGTGCCAGCACCTCCCGACTGGCGGGAAGCACAGATACGCAGTATTTT
.,TRBJ1-1,.,TRBV6-4,CASSIDSYTEAFF,TGTGCCAGCAGTATAGACAGTTACACTGAAGCTTTCTTT
.,TRBJ1-1,.,TRBV19,CASSTGNTEAFF,TGTGCCAGTAGTACCGGGAACACTGAAGCTTTCTTT
TRBD1,TRBJ1-2,once,TRBV6-5,CASSYGGQGGYGYTF,TGTGCCAGCAGTTACGGGGGACAGGGTGGCTATGGCTACACCTTC
.,TRBJ1-2,.,TRBV7-2,CASSLGRDSGYTF,TGTGCCAGCAGCTTAGGCAGGGACTCTGGCTACACCTTC
TRBD2,TRBJ2-1,.,TRBV5-1,CASQKLAGGEQFF,TGCGCCAGCCAAAAACTAGCGGGAGGCGAGCAGTTCTTC
.,TRBJ1-2,.,TRBV6-1,CASSEGYGINYGYTF,TGTGCCAGCAGTGAAGGTTACGGGATTAACTATGGCTACACCTTC
TRBD2,TRBJ2-1,.,TRBV19,CASSILLAGFYNEQFF,TGTGCCAGTAGTATCCTCCTAGCGGGATTCTACAATGAGCAGTTCTTC
TRBD2,TRBJ2-3,.,TRBV2,CASSGGLAGGQKDTQYF,TGTGCCAGCAGTGGAGGACTAGCGGGAGGTCAGAAAGATACGCAGTATTTT
TRBD1,TRBJ2-7,.,TRBV5-1,CASTDRAYEQYF,TGCGCCAGCACGGACAGGGCCTACGAGCAGTACTTC
.,TRBJ1-1,once,TRBV11-2,CASSPRTENTEAFF,TGTGCCAGCAGCCCCCGTACAGAAAACACTGAAGCTTTCTTT
.,TRBJ2-1,.,TRBV6-5,CASSYQGSASNEQFF,TGTGCCAGCAGTTACCAGGGGTCGGCGTCCAATGAGCAGTTCTTC
TRBD1,TRBJ2-3,.,TRBV19,CASSKGAPGRSTDTQYF,TGTGCCAGTAGTAAGGGGGCTCCCGGAAGAAGCACAGATACGCAGTATTTT
.,TRBJ1-1,.,TRBV25-1,CASKDRNTEAFF,TGTGCCAGCAAAGACAGGAACACTGAAGCTTTCTTT
.,TRBJ2-7,.,TRBV29-1,CSVESWTGPSSYEQYF,TGCAGCGTTGAATCCTGGACGGGGCCGAGCTCCTACGAGCAGTACTTC
.,TRBJ2-5,.,TRBV6-4,CASSDSQREGQETQYF,TGTGCCAGCAGTGATAGTCAGAGGGAAGGCCAAGAGACCCAGTACTTC
TRBD1,TRBJ1-4,.,TRBV4-1,CASSQSIGTGAEKLFF,TGCGCCAGCAGCCAAAGTATCGGGACAGGGGCGGAAAAACTGTTTTTT